The next 25 T cell receptor beta chains were all read from a single sample in a study of PD-1 blockade in classical Hodgkin lymphoma. Clones were sequenced by immunoSEQ multiplex PCR, and TCRdb holds only the in-frame ones, with some missing. Here the sample spans more than 10,000 clones, around 80% being singletons. Each patient experienced a relapse that followed autologous stem cell transplantation, and brentuximab vedotin exposure varied. The sequencing here drew on peripheral blood mononuclear cells (PBMCs), taken at baseline. These receptors all stem from a human donor with classical Hodgkin lymphoma.

This clone is labeled medium-sized. CDR3 nucleotides: TGCGCCAGCAGCTTCCGTAGCGGGGCTCAAGGTGAGCAGTTCTTC. This gives the protein CASSFRSGAQGEQFF. The V gene is TRBV5-1, the J gene TRBJ2-1, with 8 bases matching TRBD2. Germline values: CDR1 SGHRS, CDR2 YFSETQ. Germline trimming cut 2 bases from V and 9 bases from J; bases unmatched to any gene: 10. The CDR3 runs 15 residues. Variable domain in full (rest from reference TRBV5-1 and TRBJ2-1): KAGVTQTPRYLIKTRGQQVTLSCSPISGHRSVSWYQQTPGQGLQFLFEYFSETQRNKGNFPGRFSGRQFSNSRSEMNVSTLELGDSALYLCASSFRSGAQGEQFFGPGTRLTVL.

The chain couples TRBV4-1 to TRBJ1-4, with 10 nucleotides matching TRBD1. CDR1 MGHRA and CDR2 YSYEKL come from the germline V gene. The CDR3 has 16 amino acids. V was clipped by 3 bases and J by 6 bases; unmatched bases: 7. Written as DNA, the CDR3 is TGCGCCAGCAGCCACCTTCCGGGACAGGGGTATGAAAAACTGTTTTTT. As protein: CASSHLPGQGYEKLFF.

This clone showed up just once. V usage is TRBV5-1 and J usage is TRBJ1-1; D is uncertain. This CDR3 is 14 amino acids long. The ends were cut back, 2 bases at V and 4 bases at J, with 12 bases in the middle. Germline V gene data show CDR1 as SGHRS and CDR2 as YFSETQ. As DNA, the CDR3 is TGCGCCAGCAGCTTAGTCAGGATGGCCACTGAAGCTTTCTTT. Its protein product is CASSLVRMATEAFF.

This chain joins TRBV2 and TRBJ1-5; D may be TRBD1 (5 bases). Germline assignment: CDR1 SNHLY and CDR2 FYNNEI. V was trimmed by 6 bases and J by 1 base, leaving 10 bases between them. There are 14 residues in the CDR3. The CDR3 spells CASSQGLSNQPQHF. CDR3 bases: TGTGCCAGCAGCCAGGGATTGAGCAATCAGCCCCAGCATTTT.

This chain connects TRBV30 to TRBJ1-3; D uncertain. CDR1 GTSNPN and CDR2 SVGIG come from the germline V gene (reference sequence). The CDR3 length is 12 residues. The CDR3 is CALKTSGNTIYF. The CDR3 region has the DNA TGTGCGCTTAAAACGTCTGGAAACACCATATATTTT.

The chain links TRBV12-5 to TRBJ2-3, with D tentatively TRBD2 (5 bases). The V gene lost 0 bases and the J gene lost 4 bases, with 11 bases spanning the gap. Per germline, CDR1 LGHNT and CDR2 FRNRAP. The CDR3 runs to 15 residues. The CDR3 loop reads CASGLVQGLSDTQYF. The DNA of the CDR3 is TGTGCTAGTGGTTTGGTACAAGGACTTTCAGATACGCAGTATTTT.

The chain joins TRBV4-2 to TRBJ2-7, with D perhaps TRBD1 or TRBD2 (6 bases each). Germline assignment: CDR1 LGHNA and CDR2 YNFKEQ. The V gene lost 4 bases and the J gene lost 3 bases, with 13 bases spanning the gap. This CDR3 has 14 residues. The CDR3 reads CASSRGGGSYEQYF. DNA of the CDR3: TGTGCCAGCAGCCGTGGAGGGGGGAGCTACGAGCAGTACTTC.

The chain recombines TRBV7-9 with TRBJ1-5; D gene uncertain. This CDR3 region has 12 residues. Germline V gene data show CDR1 as SEHNR and CDR2 as FQNEAQ (reference sequence). With 1 base removed from V and 5 bases from J, the gap between germline ends came to 3 bases. The CDR3 nucleotides are TGTGCCAGCAGCTTAGGGGATCAGCCCCAGCATTTT. Its translation: CASSLGDQPQHF.

The gene calls are TRBV28 and TRBJ1-3; TRBD1 agrees at 8 bases. This CDR3 region has 15 residues. J gave up 2 bases and V 2 bases, and 2 bases lay outside the gene matches. Per the germline V gene, CDR1 is MDHEN and CDR2 is SYDVKM. The CDR3 DNA sequence: TGTGCCAGCAGTTTAGAACAGGGGGCTGGAAACACCATATATTTT. Translation: CASSLEQGAGNTIYF.

V and J are TRBV7-2 and TRBJ2-7, with 7 bases lining up with TRBD2. V shed 1 base, J shed 3 bases, and the junction held 12 bases outside the gene matches. CDR3 size: 17 residues. The germline V gene encodes CDR1 SGHTA and CDR2 FQGNSA. CDR3 residues: CASSLVSGSDGGYEQYF. Written as DNA, the CDR3 is TGTGCCAGCAGCTTAGTTAGCGGGTCGGACGGTGGCTACGAGCAGTACTTC.

A remark on this clone: The CDR3 does not end in the conserved phenylalanine or tryptophan, so this is likely a read error. The gene calls are TRBV7-9 and TRBJ2-7, with 7 bases lining up with TRBD1. With V trimmed by 2 bases and J by 2 bases, 6 bases remained unmatched. The CDR3 totals 15 residues. Germline CDR1 and CDR2: SEHNR and FQNEAQ (reference sequence). In nucleotides, the CDR3 is TGTGCCAGCAGCTTACAAGGGACAGTAACCTACGAGCAGTACCTC. Translating it yields CASSLQGTVTYEQYL.

The J gene is TRBJ2-2, the V gene TRBV2; the D gene could be TRBD1 or TRBD2 (5 bases each). The CDR3 has 15 residues. Germline V gene data show CDR1 as SNHLY and CDR2 as FYNNEI. Trimming shortened V by 8 bases and J by 4 bases, and 17 bases separated the two germline ends. The CDR3: CASSFEGRVTGELFF. In DNA form, the CDR3 reads TGTGCCAGCTCATTTGAGGGCAGGGTCACCGGGGAGCTGTTTTTT.

CDR3 sequence reads: CASSHPWDRVRGYTF. In DNA, the CDR3 is TGCGCCAGCAGCCATCCCTGGGACAGGGTGCGGGGCTACACCTTC. The chain carries TRBV4-1 and TRBJ1-2; 9 bases match TRBD1. CDR3 length: 15 amino acids. V was pared by 3 bases and J by 8 bases, with 10 bases of the junction left unmatched. The germline gives CDR1 MGHRA, CDR2 YSYEKL.

This clone was counted only a few times. This chain uses TRBV7-9 with TRBJ2-2, with 8 nucleotides matching TRBD2. The CDR3 contains 17 residues. Germline CDR1 reads SEHNR; CDR2 reads FQNEAQ (reference sequence). V lost 4 bases and J lost 4; bases outside the gene matches: 11. CDR3 bases: TGTGCCAGCAGCTCCCCCGGGGGGGGCTTAGTCACCGGGGAGCTGTTTTTT. It yields the protein CASSSPGGGLVTGELFF.

The rearrangement links TRBV4-1 to TRBJ1-1; no firm D call. The CDR3 is made up of 14 amino acids. Germline V CDR1 and CDR2: MGHRA, YSYEKL. The V end was cut by 1 base, the J end by 1 base, with 7 bases between. The DNA for the CDR3 is TGCGCCAGCAGCCAAGCTGGGCCGAACACTGAAGCTTTCTTT. Amino acid sequence: CASSQAGPNTEAFF.

The rearrangement joins TRBV28 to TRBJ1-1; possible D gene TRBD1, 5 bases. V was clipped by 2 bases and J by 5 bases, with 12 bases between them. The CDR3 runs 14 residues. Germline V gene data show CDR1 as MDHEN and CDR2 as SYDVKM. The chain's CDR3 is CASSLTGGSTEAFF. The CDR3 DNA reads as TGTGCCAGCAGTTTAACCGGGGGGTCGACTGAAGCTTTCTTT.

The V and J genes are TRBV19 and TRBJ1-6, with D tentatively TRBD1 (6 bases). Trimming cost V 8 bases and J 7 bases, with 15 bases left between them. From germline, CDR1 is LNHDA and CDR2 SQIVND (reference sequence). The CDR3 is made up of 14 amino acids. This CDR3 is CASLGVGGNSPLHF. CDR3 nucleotides: TGTGCCAGTTTAGGGGTAGGGGGGAATTCACCCCTCCACTTT.

The V gene is TRBV11-1, the J gene TRBJ2-1, with D possibly TRBD1 on 5 matching bases. The CDR3 extends over 15 amino acids. In germline, CDR1 is SGHAT, CDR2 FQDESV (reference sequence). V was pared by 5 bases and J by 1 base, with 12 bases between. CDR3 sequence reads: CASSQGYQSYNEQFF. The CDR3, as DNA: TGTGCCAGCAGCCAGGGATACCAATCCTACAATGAGCAGTTCTTC.

The chain combines TRBV28 with TRBJ2-3, with TRBD1 matching 12 bases. This CDR3 spans 15 amino acids. Trimming took 6 bases from V and 4 from J; bases not matched to a gene: 5. Germline CDR1 reads MDHEN; CDR2 reads SYDVKM. In DNA form, the CDR3 reads TGTGCCAGCAGACCGGGACAGGGGGCAGCAGATACGCAGTATTTT. Its protein product is CASRPGQGAADTQYF.

The V and J genes are TRBV6-6 and TRBJ2-5; TRBD1 matches at 8 bases. Germline V CDR1 and CDR2: MNHNY, SVGAGI (reference sequence). The CDR3 length is 15 residues. Trimming removed 7 bases from V and 5 bases from J; junction bases left unmatched: 12. The CDR3 DNA follows: TGTGCCAGCATCAAGTTGACAGGGGTAGGGGAGACCCAGTACTTC. Its protein is CASIKLTGVGETQYF.

V gene TRBV5-4 combines with J gene TRBJ2-2; D gene ambiguous. Deletions cut 0 bases from V and 2 bases from J, with 11 bases between. Per germline, CDR1 SGHNT and CDR2 YYREEE (reference sequence). This CDR3 spans 16 amino acids. The CDR3 DNA reads TGTGCCAGCAGCTTGGGGGGTCGATCAAACACCGGGGAGCTGTTTTTT. Its protein product is CASSLGGRSNTGELFF.

V is TRBV12-2 and J is TRBJ2-1; TRBD2 is the table's D call and was not checked against the DNA. TRBV12-2 is flagged as a pseudogene. The length of the CDR3 is 15 residues. The CDR3 loop reads CASRLDPGGLDEQFF. The DNA of the CDR3 is TGTGCAAGTCGCTTAGATCCGGGGGGGCTGGATGAGCAGTTCTTC.

The chain couples TRBV7-9 to TRBJ1-6, with D tentatively TRBD1 (5 bases). The V end lost 0 bases, the J end lost 0 bases, and 12 bases lay between the germline ends. From germline, CDR1 is SEHNR and CDR2 FQNEAQ (reference sequence). This CDR3 comprises 18 residues. The DNA of the CDR3 is TGTGCCAGCAGCTTAGCAGGGACTGGGGGCTCCTATAATTCACCCCTCCACTTT. Encoded protein: CASSLAGTGGSYNSPLHF.

This clone was recorded only once. The chain has TRBV29-1 and TRBJ1-2; 7 positions agree with TRBD1. The CDR3 is made up of 14 amino acids. The germline CDR1 and CDR2 sequences are SQVTM and ANQGSEA. The V and J ends lost 6 bases and 2 bases, in that order; junction bases with no gene match: 9. The CDR3 bases are TGCAGCGTCCAAGACAGGGCCGCAAACTATGGCTACACCTTC. Translation: CSVQDRAANYGYTF.

The V call is TRBV9, the J call TRBJ2-2; tentative D call: TRBD2 (5 bases). The V end lost 4 bases, the J end lost 5 bases, and 9 bases lay between the germline ends. CDR1 SGDLS and CDR2 YYNGEE come from the germline V gene. The CDR3 is 13 amino acids. The CDR3 DNA is TGTGCCAGCAGCATCCGAGGGACCGGGGAGCTGTTTTTT. This encodes CASSIRGTGELFF.